This record looks at one T cell receptor (beta chain) sequence and its context. The data stem from a study of technical replicates of blood from several donors. Assay used: immunoSEQ multiplex PCR; TCRdb lists only in-frame clones, some missing. The sample contains about 97,000 clones, roughly 95% of which appear only once. Germline V gives CDR1 MNHEY, CDR2 SVGAGI. The CDR3 is 11 residues long. The V end was cut by 4 bases, the J end by 8 bases, with 8 bases between. The sample taken for sequencing was T cells isolated from PBMCs. V gene TRBV6-5 combines with J gene TRBJ1-1; D not resolved. The source of this sequence is a human donor in good health. Written as DNA, the CDR3 is TGTGCCAGCAGTTCTCCCCCGGAAGCTTTCTTT. It specifies CASSSPPEAFF.